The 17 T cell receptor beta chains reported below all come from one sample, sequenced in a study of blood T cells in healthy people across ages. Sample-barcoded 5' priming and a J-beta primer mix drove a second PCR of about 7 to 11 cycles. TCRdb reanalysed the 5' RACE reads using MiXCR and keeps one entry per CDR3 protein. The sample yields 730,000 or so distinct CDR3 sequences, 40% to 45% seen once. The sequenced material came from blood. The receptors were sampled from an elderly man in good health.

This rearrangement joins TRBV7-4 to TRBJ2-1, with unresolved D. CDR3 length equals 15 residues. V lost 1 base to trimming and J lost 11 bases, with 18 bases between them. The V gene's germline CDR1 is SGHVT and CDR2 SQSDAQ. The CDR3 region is CASSLDKILGNQQFF. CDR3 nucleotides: TGTGCCAGCAGCTTAGATAAGATATTGGGGAATCAGCAGTTCTTC.

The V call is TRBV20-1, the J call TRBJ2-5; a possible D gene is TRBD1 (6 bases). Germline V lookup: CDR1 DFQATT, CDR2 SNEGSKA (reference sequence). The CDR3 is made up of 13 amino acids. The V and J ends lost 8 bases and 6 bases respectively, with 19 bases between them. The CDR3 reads CSTYKDRAKTQYF. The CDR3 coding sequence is TGCAGTACCTACAAGGACAGAGCAAAGACCCAGTACTTC.

DNA for the CDR3: TGTGCCAGCAGCTTTCCACAGGGGACCCTGGTAGATGAGCAGTTCTTC. As protein: CASSFPQGTLVDEQFF. The genes are TRBV7-2 and TRBJ2-1, with 7 nucleotides matching TRBD1. This CDR3 is 16 amino acids long. Losses at the gene ends were 3 bases for V and 8 bases for J; bases not matched to a gene: 13. Per germline, CDR1 SGHTA and CDR2 FQGNSA.

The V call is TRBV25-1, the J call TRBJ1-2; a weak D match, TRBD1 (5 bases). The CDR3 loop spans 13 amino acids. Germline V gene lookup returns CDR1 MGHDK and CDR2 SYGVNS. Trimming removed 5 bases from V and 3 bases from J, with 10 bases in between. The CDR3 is CASSRGGHYGYTF. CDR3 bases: TGTGCCAGCAGTCGCGGGGGTCACTATGGCTACACCTTC.

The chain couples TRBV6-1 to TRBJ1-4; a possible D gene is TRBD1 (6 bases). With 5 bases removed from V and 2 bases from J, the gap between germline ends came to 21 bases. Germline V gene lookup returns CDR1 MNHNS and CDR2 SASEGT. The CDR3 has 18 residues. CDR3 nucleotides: TGTGCCAGCAGTCTCTACTTCCCTCCAGGGGCGACTAATGAAAAACTGTTTTTT. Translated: CASSLYFPPGATNEKLFF.

Written as DNA, the CDR3 is TGTGCCAGCAGCGAGGGTACAGGGGCGAACACTGAAGCTTTCTTT. Its translation: CASSEGTGANTEAFF. The rearrangement links TRBV9 to TRBJ1-1, with TRBD1 matching 7 bases. The trim removed 3 bases at V and 1 base at J, leaving 6 bases unmatched. CDR3 length equals 15 residues. Germline lookup yields CDR1 SGDLS and CDR2 YYNGEE.

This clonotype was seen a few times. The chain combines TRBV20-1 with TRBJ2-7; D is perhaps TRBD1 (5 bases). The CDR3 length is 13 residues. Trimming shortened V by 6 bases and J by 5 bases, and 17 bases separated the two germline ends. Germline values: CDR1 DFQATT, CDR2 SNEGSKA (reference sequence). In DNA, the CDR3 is TGCAGTGCCGATTCCAGGGCCCGGGACGAGCAGTACTTC. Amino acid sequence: CSADSRARDEQYF.

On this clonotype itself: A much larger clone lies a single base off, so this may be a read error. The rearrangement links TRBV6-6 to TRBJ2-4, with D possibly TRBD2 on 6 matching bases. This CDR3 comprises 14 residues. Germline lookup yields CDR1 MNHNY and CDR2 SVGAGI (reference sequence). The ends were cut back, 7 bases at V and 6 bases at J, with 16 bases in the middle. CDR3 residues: CASTHAPEGNIQYF. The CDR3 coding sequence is TGTGCCAGCACCCACGCCCCGGAGGGAAACATTCAGTACTTC.

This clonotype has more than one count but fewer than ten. CDR3 sequence (DNA): TGTGCCAGCAGCCCTCTCGGGGGAGGGACCGAGCAGTACTTC. Its protein product is CASSPLGGGTEQYF. The chain uses TRBV7-9 and TRBJ2-7; 7 nucleotides agree with TRBD2. V shed 5 bases and J 6 bases; nucleotides not matched to a gene: 10. This CDR3 has 14 amino acids. Germline-derived CDR1 and CDR2 are SEHNR and FQNEAQ (reference sequence). Based on the CDR3 plus reference TRBV7-9 and TRBJ2-7, the full variable domain is DTGVSQNPRHKITKRGQNVTFRCDPISEHNRLYWYRQTLGQGPEFLTYFQNEAQLEKSRLLSDRFSAERPKGSFSTLEIQRTEQGDSAMYLCASSPLGGGTEQYFGPGTRLTVT.

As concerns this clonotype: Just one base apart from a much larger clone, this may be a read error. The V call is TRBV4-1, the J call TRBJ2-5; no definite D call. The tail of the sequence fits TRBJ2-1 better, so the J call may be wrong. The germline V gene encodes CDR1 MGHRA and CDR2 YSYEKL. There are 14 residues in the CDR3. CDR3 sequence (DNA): TGCGCCAGCAGCCACCCAGTGGGTCAAGAGACCCAGTTCTTC. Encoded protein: CASSHPVGQETQFF.

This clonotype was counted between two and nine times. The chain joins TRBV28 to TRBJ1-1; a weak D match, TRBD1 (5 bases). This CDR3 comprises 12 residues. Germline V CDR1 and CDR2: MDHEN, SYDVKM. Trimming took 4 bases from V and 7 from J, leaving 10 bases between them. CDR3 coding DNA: TGTGCCAGCAGTTCCCGACAGTTTGAAGCTTTCTTT. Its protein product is CASSSRQFEAFF.

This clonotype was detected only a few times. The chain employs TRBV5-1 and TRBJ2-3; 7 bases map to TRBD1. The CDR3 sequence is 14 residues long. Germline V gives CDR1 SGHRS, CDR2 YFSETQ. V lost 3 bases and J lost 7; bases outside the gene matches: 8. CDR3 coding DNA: TGCGCCAGCAGCTCTCTCGACAGGGAAAATACGCAGTATTTT. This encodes CASSSLDRENTQYF.

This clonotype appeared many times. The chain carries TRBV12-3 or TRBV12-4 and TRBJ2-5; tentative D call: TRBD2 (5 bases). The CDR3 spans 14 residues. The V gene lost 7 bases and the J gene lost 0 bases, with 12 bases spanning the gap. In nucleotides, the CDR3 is TGTGCCAGCAATAAGCGGCAGAACCAAGAGACCCAGTACTTC. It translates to CASNKRQNQETQYF.

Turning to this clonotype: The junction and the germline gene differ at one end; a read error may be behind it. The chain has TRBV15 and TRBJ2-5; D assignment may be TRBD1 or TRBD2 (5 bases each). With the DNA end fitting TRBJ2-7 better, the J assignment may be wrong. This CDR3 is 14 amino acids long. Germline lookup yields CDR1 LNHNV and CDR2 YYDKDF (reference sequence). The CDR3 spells CATCSEGPWSEQYF. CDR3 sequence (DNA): TGTGCCACCTGCAGTGAGGGACCCTGGAGCGAGCAGTACTTC.

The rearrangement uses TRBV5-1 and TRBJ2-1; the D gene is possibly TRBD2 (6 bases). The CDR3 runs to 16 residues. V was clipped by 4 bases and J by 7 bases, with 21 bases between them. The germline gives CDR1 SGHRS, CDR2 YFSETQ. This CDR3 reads CASSLPPSAGRNEQFF. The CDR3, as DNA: TGCGCCAGCAGCCTTCCACCCTCTGCCGGGAGAAATGAGCAGTTCTTC.

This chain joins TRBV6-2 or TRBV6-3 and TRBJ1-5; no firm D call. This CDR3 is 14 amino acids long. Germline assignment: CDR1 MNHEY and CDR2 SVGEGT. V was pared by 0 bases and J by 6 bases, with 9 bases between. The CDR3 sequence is CASSYSLLRQPQHF. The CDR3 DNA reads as TGTGCCAGCAGTTACTCCTTATTACGTCAGCCCCAGCATTTT.

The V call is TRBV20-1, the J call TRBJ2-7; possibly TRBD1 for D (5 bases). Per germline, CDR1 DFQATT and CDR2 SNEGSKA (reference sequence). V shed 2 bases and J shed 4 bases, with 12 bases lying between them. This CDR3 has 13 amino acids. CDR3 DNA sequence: TGCAGTGCTAGACGCCCCAACAGGTACGAGCAGTACTTC. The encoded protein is CSARRPNRYEQYF.